A selection of T cell receptor beta chains follows, all from one sample in a study of T cells in Graves' hyperthyroidism and ophthalmopathy. TCRdb processed the multiplex PCR reads anew with MiXCR; each CDR3 protein has one entry. Of hundreds of thousands of distinct CDR3 sequences listed, approximately 25% are singletons. Sequenced: blood. These receptors originate from a woman aged 30 to 39 with Graves' ophthalmopathy. CDR3s include the opening cysteine and the closing phenylalanine or tryptophan. The order of the fields is V gene, J gene, D gene, clone size, CDR3 protein, CDR3 DNA. A D gene is named only where the DNA matches it firmly. Clone size is shown for a subset of rows, as once, few, many or a class of expanded clone.

>TRBV7-2|TRBJ1-2|NA|few
CASSLARSGYTF
TGTGCCAGCAGCTTAGCGCGTTCTGGCTACACCTTC
>TRBV11-2|TRBJ2-5|NA|many
CASSLVRGSGTQYF
TGTGCCAGCAGCTTAGTCAGGGGAAGCGGGACCCAGTACTTC
>TRBV29-1|TRBJ2-2|TRBD1|NA
CSGGQGTNTGELFF
TGCAGCGGCGGACAGGGCACGAACACCGGGGAGCTGTTTTTT
>TRBV12-5|TRBJ1-5|NA|NA
CASGPGFQGNQPQHF
TGTGCTAGTGGTCCCGGGTTTCAGGGCAATCAGCCCCAGCATTTT
>TRBV6-1|TRBJ2-5|TRBD2|many
CASSVSGDGRETQYF
TGTGCCAGCAGTGTTAGCGGGGACGGACGAGAGACCCAGTACTTC
>TRBV7-2|TRBJ1-2|NA|NA
CASSSSSGGPYGYTF
TGTGCCAGCAGCTCGTCCTCAGGAGGCCCCTATGGCTACACCTTC
>TRBV4-2|TRBJ1-2|NA|NA
CASSLIQPGLSYGYTF
TGTGCCAGCAGCCTCATCCAGCCAGGGTTGAGCTATGGCTACACCTTC
>TRBV30|TRBJ1-1|NA|few
CAWSVQGDTEASF
TGTGCCTGGAGTGTACAAGGGGACACTGAAGCTTCCTTT
>TRBV10-3|TRBJ2-5|TRBD1|many
CAIQGPQETQYF
TGTGCCATACAGGGGCCCCAAGAGACCCAGTACTTC
>TRBV2|TRBJ2-2|TRBD2|NA
CASTVSGANTGELFF
TGTGCCAGCACGGTTAGCGGGGCGAACACCGGGGAGCTGTTTTTT
>TRBV7-9|TRBJ1-1|NA|many
CASSLVTSINEAFF
TGTGCCAGCAGCTTAGTCACAAGCATAAATGAAGCTTTCTTT
>TRBV6-2/TRBV6-3|TRBJ1-2|TRBD1|many
CASSDRGGYTF
TGTGCCAGCAGTGACAGGGGCGGCTACACCTTC
>TRBV11-1|TRBJ2-7|TRBD1|NA
CASSITGTESYEQYF
TGTGCCAGCAGCATCACCGGGACAGAAAGCTACGAGCAGTACTTC
>TRBV7-8|TRBJ2-1|NA|many
CASSLAGGLNEQFF
TGTGCCAGCAGCTTAGCGGGGGGGCTTAATGAGCAGTTCTTC
>TRBV6-2/TRBV6-3|TRBJ1-2|TRBD1|many
CASTQDRSYGYTF
TGTGCCAGCACCCAGGACAGGTCCTATGGCTACACCTTC
>TRBV6-1|TRBJ1-2|NA|many
CASRSPGANYGYTF
TGTGCCAGCAGGTCCCCTGGAGCTAACTATGGCTACACCTTC
>TRBV7-2|TRBJ2-2|NA|many
CASSLVYGGELFF
TGTGCCAGCAGCTTAGTTTATGGAGGGGAGCTGTTTTTT